One T cell receptor beta chain is described in this entry. The antigen remains unidentified. This specimen comes from a study of T cell responses to AZD1222 COVID-19 vaccine. Study-wide results and limits: With two AZD1222 doses given, Spike-specific TCR breadth and depth both rose.

CDR1 is MDHEN, CDR2 SYDVKM, per germline. The CDR3 totals 15 residues. V dropped 5 bases and J dropped 4 bases, with 12 bases sitting between them. This table comes from immunoSEQ multiplex PCR, and its TCRdb copy is limited to in-frame clones, with some not included. The sample records 95,000 to 150,000 clones, about nine tenths being singletons. This sequence originates from an adult who received the AZD1222 COVID-19 vaccine. This sample comprised peripheral blood, obtained 28 days after the second AZD1222 dose. The rearrangement links TRBV28 to TRBJ1-6; D gene unclear. CDR3 sequence (DNA): TGTGCCAGCAGTGCGTCCGAGGGATATAATTCACCCCTCCACTTT. Residues: CASSASEGYNSPLHF.